These T cell receptor beta chains were read from a single sample in a study of memory CD4+ T cells and cytomegalovirus serostatus. Assay used: immunoSEQ multiplex PCR; TCRdb lists only in-frame clones, some missing. The sample has about 50,000 clones, roughly 80% seen once. Sequences were obtained from memory CD4+ T cells from blood. Receptors were obtained from an adult in good health and CMV-seronegative. CDR3s include the opening cysteine and the closing phenylalanine or tryptophan. A D gene is named only where the DNA matches it firmly. For some rows the clone size is stated as once, few or many, or as a class when expanded; others skip it.

clone size,V gene,D gene,J gene,CDR3 DNA,CDR3 protein
NA,TRBV9,NA,TRBJ2-3,TGTGCCAGCAGCGTAGGTTCTTCCGATACGCAGTATTTT,CASSVGSSDTQYF
few,TRBV5-1,NA,TRBJ1-6,TGCGCCAGCAGCTTGGCAGGGGATGGTTCACCCCTCCACTTT,CASSLAGDGSPLHF
few,TRBV5-4,NA,TRBJ2-1,TGTGCCAGCAGCTTGGAAGCGCCTGTAGGGAATGAGCAGTTCTTC,CASSLEAPVGNEQFF
NA,TRBV5-1,NA,TRBJ1-2,TGCGCCAGCAGCTTGGTGGACATTAACTATGGCTACACCTTC,CASSLVDINYGYTF
once,TRBV13,NA,TRBJ1-1,TGTGCCAGCAGCTTGGGGGTTGGGCAGGGGCACACTGAAGCTTTCTTT,CASSLGVGQGHTEAFF
NA,TRBV5-1,NA,TRBJ1-4,TGCGCCAGCAGCTCCCTATTCAACAGTGCAACTAATGAAAAACTGTTTTTT,CASSSLFNSATNEKLFF
NA,TRBV5-1,TRBD2,TRBJ2-7,TGCGCCAGCAGCTCCGGGGGGGCGTCCTACGAGCAGTACTTC,CASSSGGASYEQYF
NA,TRBV15,TRBD2,TRBJ2-1,TGTGCCACCAGCCCCGGGGGGTTTGAGGGGCCGGACAATGAGCAGTTCTTC,CATSPGGFEGPDNEQFF
NA,TRBV2,NA,TRBJ1-2,TGTGCCAGCAGTGTCAATGGTTGGGCCGATGGCTACACCTTC,CASSVNGWADGYTF
NA,TRBV2,NA,TRBJ1-2,TGTGCCAGCAGGGACGTGGACAAGAATAACTATGGCTACACCTTC,CASRDVDKNNYGYTF
NA,TRBV6-5,NA,TRBJ2-5,TGTGCCAGCAAAGCCAGGCGGGACCCTCTCAACTTC,CASKARRDPLNF
NA,TRBV18,NA,TRBJ1-4,TGTGCCAGCTCACCAGGGTGGAATGAAAAACTGTTTTTT,CASSPGWNEKLFF
NA,TRBV10-3,TRBD1,TRBJ2-7,TGTGCCATCAGTGGCGGACAGGGGGCCTACGAGCAGTACTTC,CAISGGQGAYEQYF
NA,TRBV19,TRBD1,TRBJ2-2,TGTGCCAGTAGTGTCGGACAGGTCAGGGAGCTGTTTTTT,CASSVGQVRELFF
NA,TRBV27,NA,TRBJ1-2,TGTGCCAGCAGTTTCAAACCCCTTTTGAGGTTCGGAGATGGCTACACCTTC,CASSFKPLLRFGDGYTF
NA,TRBV14,NA,TRBJ1-2,TGTGCCAGCAGCCAAGCTTTGTTCCCATACCGATCAAGGGATGGCTACACCTTC,CASSQALFPYRSRDGYTF
NA,TRBV7-2,NA,TRBJ2-3,TGTGCCAGCAGCTTACTTGGTGGGGGACTTAGCACAGATACGCAGTATTTT,CASSLLGGGLSTDTQYF
NA,TRBV12-5,TRBD1,TRBJ2-3,TGTGCTAGTGGTTTGACCGGGACAGGGGGCTCCCCAGATACGCAGTATTTT,CASGLTGTGGSPDTQYF
once,TRBV5-1,NA,TRBJ2-5,TGCGCCAGCAGCTTGCCAGGTGGTCAAGAGACCCAGTACTTC,CASSLPGGQETQYF
NA,TRBV7-3,NA,TRBJ2-1,TGTGCCAGCAGCCTTACTGGATACAATGAGCAGTTCTTC,CASSLTGYNEQFF
NA,TRBV29-1,NA,TRBJ1-4,TGCAGCGTTGGAAAGACCCAACGGGATGAAAAACTGTTTTTT,CSVGKTQRDEKLFF
NA,TRBV7-8,NA,TRBJ2-5,TGTGCCAGCAGCTTTAGGAGAGGGGGGTTCCAAGAGACCCAGTACTTC,CASSFRRGGFQETQYF
NA,TRBV6-5,NA,TRBJ2-7,TGTGCCAGCACCCAAACAGGTTCCTCCTACGAGCAGTACTTC,CASTQTGSSYEQYF